Listed below are T cell receptor beta chains from one sample, sequenced in a study of breast tumors, draining lymph nodes, adjacent tissues. Each CDR3 protein is one row after TCRdb ran MiXCR on the multiplex PCR reads. The sample shows about 12,000 distinct CDR3 sequences, about 70% of them seen only once. Sequenced material: tumor-adjacent breast tissue. The receptors derive from a female donor with breast cancer. Some clones in this sample may be carry-over from other donors' samples. Each CDR3 is given with its conserved first and last residue. The D gene is left open where the match is weak. Not every row has a clone size; where given, it reads once, few, many or a size class.

v_gene	abundance	d_gene	j_gene	CDR3aa	CDR3nt
TRBV6-2/TRBV6-3	-	-	TRBJ1-3	CASSYLPGRSSGNTIYF	TGTGCCAGCAGTTACCTCCCCGGGCGGTCCTCTGGAAACACCATATATTTT
TRBV24-1	-	TRBD1	TRBJ2-1	CATSEAGQGHNEQFF	TGTGCCACCAGTGAGGCGGGACAGGGCCACAATGAGCAGTTCTTC
TRBV20-1	-	-	TRBJ2-7	CSARPGNYEQYF	TGCAGTGCTAGGCCCGGGAACTACGAGCAGTACTTC
TRBV12-3/TRBV12-4	-	TRBD2	TRBJ2-7	CASSLTSGVGEQYF	TGTGCCAGCAGTTTAACTAGCGGGGTGGGAGAGCAGTACTTC
TRBV11-2	once	TRBD2	TRBJ2-7	CASRNPSGRASEQYF	TGTGCCAGCAGGAACCCTAGCGGGAGGGCCAGTGAGCAGTACTTC
TRBV12-3/TRBV12-4	many	TRBD1	TRBJ2-7	CASSFGTGLFYEQYF	TGTGCCAGCAGTTTTGGGACAGGGCTATTCTACGAGCAGTACTTC
TRBV19	-	-	TRBJ1-6	CASSTTTANSGPPHF	TGTGCCAGTAGTACAACGACAGCTAATTCTGGACCCCCCCACTTT
TRBV29-1	-	TRBD1	TRBJ2-7	CSASTGVASYEQYF	TGCAGCGCATCAACAGGGGTAGCTTCCTACGAGCAGTACTTC
TRBV19	-	TRBD2	TRBJ2-7	CASSIGGGSPEQYF	TGTGCCAGTAGTATAGGGGGCGGGAGCCCCGAGCAGTACTTC
TRBV15	-	TRBD1	TRBJ2-7	CATSSGQGAREQYF	TGTGCCACCAGCAGTGGACAGGGGGCTAGGGAGCAGTACTTC
TRBV6-5	-	-	TRBJ2-7	CASSYSNRDYEQYF	TGTGCCAGCAGTTACTCGAACAGGGACTACGAGCAGTACTTC
TRBV6-5	-	-	TRBJ1-6	CTSGDWLNSPLHF	TGTACCAGCGGGGACTGGTTGAATTCACCCCTCCACTTT
TRBV4-3	once	TRBD1	TRBJ1-2	CASSQERGTGQHYGYTF	TGCGCCAGCAGCCAAGAGAGGGGGACAGGGCAACACTATGGCTACACCTTC
TRBV4-1	-	TRBD2	TRBJ2-7	CASSLIAGVGEQYF	TGCGCCAGCAGCCTGATAGCGGGGGTCGGCGAGCAGTACTTC
TRBV12-3/TRBV12-4	-	TRBD1	TRBJ1-2	CASRTQGADNYGYTF	TGTGCCAGCAGAACGCAGGGGGCGGACAACTATGGCTACACCTTC
TRBV11-2	once	-	TRBJ2-5	CASSLPVTETQYF	TGTGCCAGCAGCTTACCAGTAACGGAGACCCAGTACTTC
TRBV2	-	TRBD2	TRBJ2-5	CASSRGLAAETQYF	TGTGCCAGCAGTAGAGGACTAGCGGCAGAGACCCAGTACTTC
TRBV11-3	-	TRBD2	TRBJ2-5	CASSLGGSDETQYF	TGTGCCAGCAGCTTGGGCGGGAGTGATGAGACCCAGTACTTC
TRBV6-1	few	TRBD1	TRBJ2-2	CASSRTGSSSGELFF	TGTGCCAGCAGCAGGACAGGGTCTTCCTCCGGGGAGCTGTTTTTT
TRBV20-1	few	-	TRBJ2-6	CSALSSGANVLTF	TGCAGTGCTCTAAGCTCTGGGGCCAACGTCCTGACTTTC
TRBV10-2	medium-sized	-	TRBJ2-3	CASRSPFPDTQYF	TGCGCCAGCAGATCACCATTCCCAGATACGCAGTATTTT
TRBV4-1	-	TRBD2	TRBJ2-7	CASSRPSLGLASNEQYF	TGCGCCAGCAGCCGCCCGTCTCTCGGACTAGCGAGCAACGAGCAGTACTTC